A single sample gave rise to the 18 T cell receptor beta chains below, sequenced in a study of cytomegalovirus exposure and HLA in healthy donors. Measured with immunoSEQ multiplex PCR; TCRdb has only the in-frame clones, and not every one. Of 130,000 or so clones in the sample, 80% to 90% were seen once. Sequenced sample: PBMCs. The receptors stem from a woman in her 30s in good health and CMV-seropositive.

The CDR3 nucleotides read TGCGCCAGCAGCATAACAGGGCGACCCTACGAGCAGTACTTC. Translating it yields CASSITGRPYEQYF. The genes are TRBV5-1 and TRBJ2-7, with D possibly TRBD1 on 6 matching bases. The CDR3 contains 14 residues. Germline lookup yields CDR1 SGHRS and CDR2 YFSETQ. Trimming took 4 bases from V and 2 from J, leaving 13 bases between them.

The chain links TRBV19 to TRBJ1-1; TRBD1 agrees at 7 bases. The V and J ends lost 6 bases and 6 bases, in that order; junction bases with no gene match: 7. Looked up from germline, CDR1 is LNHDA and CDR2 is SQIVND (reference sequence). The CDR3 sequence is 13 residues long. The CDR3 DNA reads TGTGCCAGTAGGGACAGGAGGGGATCTGAAGCTTTCTTT. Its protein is CASRDRRGSEAFF.

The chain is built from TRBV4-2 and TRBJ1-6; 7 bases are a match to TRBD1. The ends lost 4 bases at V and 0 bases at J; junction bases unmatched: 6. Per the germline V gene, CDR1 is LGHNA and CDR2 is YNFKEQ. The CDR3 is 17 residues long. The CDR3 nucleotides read TGTGCCAGCAGCCCCGGGACAGAGAGCTCCTATAATTCACCCCTCCACTTT. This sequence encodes CASSPGTESSYNSPLHF.

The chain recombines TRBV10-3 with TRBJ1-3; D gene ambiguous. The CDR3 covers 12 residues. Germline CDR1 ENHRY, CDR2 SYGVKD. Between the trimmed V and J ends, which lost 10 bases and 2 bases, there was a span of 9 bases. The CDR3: CATQGAGNTIYF. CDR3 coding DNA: TGTGCCACACAAGGAGCTGGAAACACCATATATTTT.

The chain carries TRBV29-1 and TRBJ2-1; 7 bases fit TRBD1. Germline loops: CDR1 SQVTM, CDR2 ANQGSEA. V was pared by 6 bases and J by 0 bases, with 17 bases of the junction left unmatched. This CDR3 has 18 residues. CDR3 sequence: CSVDRTGLRSSSYNEQFF. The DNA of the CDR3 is TGCAGCGTAGACAGGACAGGATTGCGCTCTAGCTCCTACAATGAGCAGTTCTTC.

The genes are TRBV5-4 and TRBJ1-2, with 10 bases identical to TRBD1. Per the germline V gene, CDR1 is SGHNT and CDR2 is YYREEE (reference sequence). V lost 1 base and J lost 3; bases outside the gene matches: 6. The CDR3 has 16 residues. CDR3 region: CASSLRGQGTYYGYTF. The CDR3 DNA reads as TGTGCCAGCAGCTTGAGGGGACAGGGGACCTACTATGGCTACACCTTC.

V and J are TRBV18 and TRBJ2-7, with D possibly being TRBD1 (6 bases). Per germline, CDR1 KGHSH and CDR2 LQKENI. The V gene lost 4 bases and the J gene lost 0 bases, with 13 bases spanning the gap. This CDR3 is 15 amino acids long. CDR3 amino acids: CASSRSGADSYEQYF. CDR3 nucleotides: TGTGCCAGCTCACGGTCAGGGGCCGACTCCTACGAGCAGTACTTC.

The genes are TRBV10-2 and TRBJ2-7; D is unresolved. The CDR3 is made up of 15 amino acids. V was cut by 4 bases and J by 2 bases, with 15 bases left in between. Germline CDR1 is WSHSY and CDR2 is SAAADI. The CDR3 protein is CASSVSSRRTYEQYF. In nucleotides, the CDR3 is TGCGCCAGCAGTGTAAGTTCTAGGAGAACCTACGAGCAGTACTTC.

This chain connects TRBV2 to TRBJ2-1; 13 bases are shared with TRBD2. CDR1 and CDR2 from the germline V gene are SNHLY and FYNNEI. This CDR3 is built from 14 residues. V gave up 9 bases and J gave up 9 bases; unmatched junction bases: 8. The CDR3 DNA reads TGTGCCAGAACGACCGGGACTAGCGGGGTTGAGCAGTTCTTC. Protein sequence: CARTTGTSGVEQFF.

The CDR3 region has the DNA TGTGCCACCAGCGGCGAGGGCGTCGCCTTGTCGAGGACTGAAGCTTTCTTT. It codes for CATSGEGVALSRTEAFF. The chain uses TRBV15 and TRBJ1-1; D uncertain. The CDR3 sequence is 17 residues long. Germline-derived CDR1 and CDR2 are LNHNV and YYDKDF (reference sequence). Between the trimmed V and J ends, which lost 5 bases and 5 bases, there was a span of 24 bases.

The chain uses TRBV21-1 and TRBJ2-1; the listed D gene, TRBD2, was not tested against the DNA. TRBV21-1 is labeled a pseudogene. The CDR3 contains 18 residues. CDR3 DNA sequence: TGTGCCAGCAGTACAGAGGGCAGAGGATTAAACTCCTACAATGAGCAGTTCTTC. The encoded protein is CASSTEGRGLNSYNEQFF.

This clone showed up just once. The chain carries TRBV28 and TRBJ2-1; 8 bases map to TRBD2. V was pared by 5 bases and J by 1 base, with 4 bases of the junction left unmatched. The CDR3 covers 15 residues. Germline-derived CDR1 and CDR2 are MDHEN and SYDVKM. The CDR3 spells CASSIGGASYNEQFF. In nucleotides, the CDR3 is TGTGCCAGCAGTATCGGGGGGGCGTCCTACAATGAGCAGTTCTTC.

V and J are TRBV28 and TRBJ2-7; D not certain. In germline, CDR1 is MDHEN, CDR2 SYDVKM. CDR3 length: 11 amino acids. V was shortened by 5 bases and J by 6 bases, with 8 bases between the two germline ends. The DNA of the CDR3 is TGTGCCAGCAGTCTGAGCCGCGAGCAGTACTTC. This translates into CASSLSREQYF.

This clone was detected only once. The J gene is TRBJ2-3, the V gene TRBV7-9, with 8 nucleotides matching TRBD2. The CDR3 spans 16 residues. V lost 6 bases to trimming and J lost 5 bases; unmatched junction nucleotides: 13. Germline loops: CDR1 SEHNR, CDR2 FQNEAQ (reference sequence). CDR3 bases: TGTGCCAGCAGGGACCCGGAAGGACTAGCAGGAGATACGCAGTATTTT. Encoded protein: CASRDPEGLAGDTQYF.

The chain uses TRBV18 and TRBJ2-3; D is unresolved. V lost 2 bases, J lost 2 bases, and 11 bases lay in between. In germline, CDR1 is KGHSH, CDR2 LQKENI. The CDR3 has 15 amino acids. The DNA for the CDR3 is TGTGCCAGCTCACCAGACTTCCGATACACAGATACGCAGTATTTT. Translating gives CASSPDFRYTDTQYF.

CDR3 region: CASSSRMNTEAFF. Written as DNA, the CDR3 is TGCGCCAGCAGCTCCAGGATGAACACTGAAGCTTTCTTT. The chain has TRBV5-1 and TRBJ1-1; no reliable D call. Germline V gene sequence: CDR1 SGHRS, CDR2 YFSETQ. CDR3 size: 13 residues. V was trimmed by 3 bases and J by 0 bases, leaving 6 bases between them.

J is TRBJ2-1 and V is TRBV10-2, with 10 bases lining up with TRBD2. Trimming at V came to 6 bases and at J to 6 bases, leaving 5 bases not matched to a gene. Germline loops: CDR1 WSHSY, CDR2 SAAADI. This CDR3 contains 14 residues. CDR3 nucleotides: TGCGCCAGCAGGGAGCGGGGGGGCCGCAATGAGCAGTTCTTC. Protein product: CASRERGGRNEQFF.

DNA for the CDR3: TGTGCCATCTCCCGGGACTACACAGATACGCAGTATTTT. Its protein is CAISRDYTDTQYF. V and J are TRBV10-3 and TRBJ2-3; 7 bases align to TRBD2. CDR1 and CDR2 (germline): ENHRY, SYGVKD. The CDR3 covers 13 residues. Trimming cost V 8 bases and J 2 bases; bases outside gene matches: 4.